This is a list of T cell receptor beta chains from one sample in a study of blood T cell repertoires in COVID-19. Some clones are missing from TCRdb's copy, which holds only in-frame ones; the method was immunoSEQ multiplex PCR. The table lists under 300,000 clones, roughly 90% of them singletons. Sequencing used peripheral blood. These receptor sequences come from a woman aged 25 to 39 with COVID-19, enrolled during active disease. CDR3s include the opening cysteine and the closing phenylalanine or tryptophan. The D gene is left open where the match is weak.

CDR3aa: CASSQGGIEAFF
j_gene: TRBJ1-1
d_gene: .
v_gene: TRBV19

CDR3aa: CASSQVFGQGSDTQYF
j_gene: TRBJ2-3
d_gene: TRBD1
v_gene: TRBV14

CDR3aa: CASSIRTGGNTEAFF
j_gene: TRBJ1-1
d_gene: TRBD1
v_gene: TRBV19

CDR3aa: CAWREAGLPAAEAFF
j_gene: TRBJ1-1
d_gene: .
v_gene: TRBV30

CDR3aa: CASSLGTDNSPLHF
j_gene: TRBJ1-6
d_gene: .
v_gene: TRBV11-2

CDR3aa: CASRPPGGNTIYF
j_gene: TRBJ1-3
d_gene: .
v_gene: TRBV27

CDR3aa: CASSEEVDTDTQYF
j_gene: TRBJ2-3
d_gene: .
v_gene: TRBV10-1

CDR3aa: CASITTGGTEAFF
j_gene: TRBJ1-1
d_gene: TRBD1
v_gene: TRBV12-3/TRBV12-4

CDR3aa: CATTGRGGQPQHF
j_gene: TRBJ1-5
d_gene: .
v_gene: TRBV2

CDR3aa: CASSEVFDRVTEAFF
j_gene: TRBJ1-1
d_gene: TRBD1
v_gene: TRBV6-1

CDR3aa: CASSKQGAGNSPLHF
j_gene: TRBJ1-6
d_gene: .
v_gene: TRBV21-1

CDR3aa: CASLEGGAEAFF
j_gene: TRBJ1-1
d_gene: .
v_gene: TRBV10-2

CDR3aa: CASSLWGKLNTEAFF
j_gene: TRBJ1-1
d_gene: .
v_gene: TRBV5-6

CDR3aa: CASSLASRGFKETQYF
j_gene: TRBJ2-5
d_gene: .
v_gene: TRBV5-5

CDR3aa: CATQRDYGYTF
j_gene: TRBJ1-2
d_gene: .
v_gene: TRBV28

CDR3aa: CAVAAGAGEQFF
j_gene: TRBJ2-1
d_gene: TRBD2
v_gene: TRBV6-6

CDR3aa: CATMRDSTDTQYF
j_gene: TRBJ2-3
d_gene: .
v_gene: TRBV24-1

CDR3aa: CASKRDRLQETQYF
j_gene: TRBJ2-5
d_gene: TRBD1
v_gene: TRBV2

CDR3aa: CASSHQAKAEAFF
j_gene: TRBJ1-1
d_gene: .
v_gene: TRBV5-4

CDR3aa: CASSSPADTQYF
j_gene: TRBJ2-3
d_gene: .
v_gene: TRBV27

CDR3aa: CASSQVMLDRGQPQHF
j_gene: TRBJ1-5
d_gene: .
v_gene: TRBV4-1

CDR3aa: CASSPLRTGPSSYNSPLHF
j_gene: TRBJ1-6
d_gene: TRBD1
v_gene: TRBV19

CDR3aa: CASSTSRTGYNEQFF
j_gene: TRBJ2-1
d_gene: TRBD1
v_gene: TRBV19

CDR3aa: CASSSAGILLREQYF
j_gene: TRBJ2-7
d_gene: .
v_gene: TRBV27

CDR3aa: CASSSVTEAFF
j_gene: TRBJ1-1
d_gene: .
v_gene: TRBV7-9

CDR3aa: CASTWGASGANVLTF
j_gene: TRBJ2-6
d_gene: .
v_gene: TRBV5-1

CDR3aa: CASSQVRQGAGYGYTF
j_gene: TRBJ1-2
d_gene: TRBD1
v_gene: TRBV3-1/TRBV3-2

CDR3aa: CATSRGSRTGTSPLHF
j_gene: TRBJ1-6
d_gene: .
v_gene: TRBV15

CDR3aa: CASRDRGINSPLHF
j_gene: TRBJ1-6
d_gene: TRBD1
v_gene: TRBV2

CDR3aa: CASSQVSSGGLETQYF
j_gene: TRBJ2-5
d_gene: .
v_gene: TRBV4-1

CDR3aa: CASSLIANNYGYTF
j_gene: TRBJ1-2
d_gene: .
v_gene: TRBV5-1

CDR3aa: CASSLRGGPLVYGYTF
j_gene: TRBJ1-2
d_gene: .
v_gene: TRBV23-1

CDR3aa: CSVGDRGIGYTF
j_gene: TRBJ1-2
d_gene: TRBD1
v_gene: TRBV29-1

CDR3aa: CASSLDRGPYNEQFF
j_gene: TRBJ2-1
d_gene: TRBD1
v_gene: TRBV2

CDR3aa: CASSEGGSPLHF
j_gene: TRBJ1-6
d_gene: .
v_gene: TRBV2

CDR3aa: CASSGGARQYF
j_gene: TRBJ2-7
d_gene: .
v_gene: TRBV19

CDR3aa: CASSRDTSYEQYF
j_gene: TRBJ2-7
d_gene: .
v_gene: TRBV2

CDR3aa: CASSPMAGGGMNTEAFF
j_gene: TRBJ1-1
d_gene: TRBD1
v_gene: TRBV7-9

CDR3aa: CASSYTPGRGRETQYF
j_gene: TRBJ2-5
d_gene: .
v_gene: TRBV6-5

CDR3aa: CASSFAGGPNGELFF
j_gene: TRBJ2-2
d_gene: TRBD2
v_gene: TRBV5-4

CDR3aa: CSVEAGGYGYTF
j_gene: TRBJ1-2
d_gene: .
v_gene: TRBV29-1

CDR3aa: CASSLELGGATEQYF
j_gene: TRBJ2-7
d_gene: TRBD2
v_gene: TRBV7-6

CDR3aa: CASSIGATGPSLGGELFF
j_gene: TRBJ2-2
d_gene: .
v_gene: TRBV19

CDR3aa: CASSFPGIDNEQFF
j_gene: TRBJ2-1
d_gene: .
v_gene: TRBV2

CDR3aa: CASSDWGTGNYSNQPQHF
j_gene: TRBJ1-5
d_gene: TRBD1
v_gene: TRBV6-4

CDR3aa: CASSYGQSTDTQYF
j_gene: TRBJ2-3
d_gene: .
v_gene: TRBV6-5

CDR3aa: CASSPQGADSPLHF
j_gene: TRBJ1-6
d_gene: TRBD1
v_gene: TRBV18

CDR3aa: CASSQGQNSYEQYF
j_gene: TRBJ2-7
d_gene: TRBD1
v_gene: TRBV5-6